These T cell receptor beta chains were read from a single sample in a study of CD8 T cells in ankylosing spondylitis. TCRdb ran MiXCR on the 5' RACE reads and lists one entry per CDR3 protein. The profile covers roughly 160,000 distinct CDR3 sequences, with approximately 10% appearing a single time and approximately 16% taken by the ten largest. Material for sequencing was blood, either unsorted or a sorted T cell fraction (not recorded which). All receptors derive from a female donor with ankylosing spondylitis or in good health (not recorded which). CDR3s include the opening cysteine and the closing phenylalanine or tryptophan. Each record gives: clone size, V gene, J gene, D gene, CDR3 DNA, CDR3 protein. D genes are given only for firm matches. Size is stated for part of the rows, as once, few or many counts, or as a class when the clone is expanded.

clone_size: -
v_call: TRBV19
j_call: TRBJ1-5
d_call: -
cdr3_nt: TGTGCCAGTAGTGGGGGTTACCAGCCCCAGCATTTT
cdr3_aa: CASSGGYQPQHF

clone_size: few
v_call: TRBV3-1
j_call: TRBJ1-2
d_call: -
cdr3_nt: TGTGCCAGCAGCCAGGGGACCCCCTATGGCTACACCTTC
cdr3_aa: CASSQGTPYGYTF

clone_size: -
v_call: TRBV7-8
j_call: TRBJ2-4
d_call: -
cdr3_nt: TGTGCCAGCAGCTCTCGTTTGGCAGGAGTAGCCAAAAACATTCAGTACTTC
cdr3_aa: CASSSRLAGVAKNIQYF

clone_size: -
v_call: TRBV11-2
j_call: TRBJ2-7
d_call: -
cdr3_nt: TGTGCCAGCAGCTTAGGGCCGGGGCTTGGCGAGCAGTACTTC
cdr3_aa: CASSLGPGLGEQYF

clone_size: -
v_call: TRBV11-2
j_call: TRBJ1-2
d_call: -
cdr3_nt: TGTGCCAGCAGCGTACCCGGAACCCTCTATGGCTACACCTTC
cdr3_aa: CASSVPGTLYGYTF

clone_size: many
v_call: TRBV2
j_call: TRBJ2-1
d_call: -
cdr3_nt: TGTGCCAGCAGAGACGCCCGAGATGAGCAGTTCTTC
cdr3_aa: CASRDARDEQFF

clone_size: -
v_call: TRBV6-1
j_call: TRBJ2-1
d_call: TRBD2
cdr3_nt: TGTGCCAGCAGTGTCGGTAGGGCTAGCGGGATCTTGGATGAGCAGTTCTTC
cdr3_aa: CASSVGRASGILDEQFF

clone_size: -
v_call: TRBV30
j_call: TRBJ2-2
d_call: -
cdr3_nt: TGTGCCTGGAGCACTGGAGGGGGGGAGCTGTTTTTT
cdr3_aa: CAWSTGGGELFF

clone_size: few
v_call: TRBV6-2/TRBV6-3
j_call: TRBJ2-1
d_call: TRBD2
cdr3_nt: TGTGCCAGCAGTTACAAATGGAGTAGCGGGAGGGCCGGTTTAGATGAGCAGTTCTTC
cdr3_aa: CASSYKWSSGRAGLDEQFF

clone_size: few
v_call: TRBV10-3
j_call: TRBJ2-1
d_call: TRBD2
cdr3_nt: TGTGCCATCAGTGAGGCGCGACTAGCGGAGCAGTTCTTC
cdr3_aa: CAISEARLAEQFF

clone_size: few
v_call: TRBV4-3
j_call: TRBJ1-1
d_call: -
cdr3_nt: TGCGCCAGCAGCCAAGATGTGACGGGGACTGAAGCTTTCTTT
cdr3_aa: CASSQDVTGTEAFF

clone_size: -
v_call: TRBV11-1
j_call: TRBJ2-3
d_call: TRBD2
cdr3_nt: TGTGCCAGCAGCTTTCCTCGGGATCCGGGGAAGCGGGAGGGCACAGATACGCAGTATTTT
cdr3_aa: CASSFPRDPGKREGTDTQYF

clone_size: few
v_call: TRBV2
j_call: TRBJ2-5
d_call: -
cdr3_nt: TGTGCCAGCAGCGAAGGCAGGGTGGGCCAAGAGACCCAGTACTTC
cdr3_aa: CASSEGRVGQETQYF

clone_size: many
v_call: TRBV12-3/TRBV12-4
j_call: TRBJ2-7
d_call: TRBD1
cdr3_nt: TGTGCCAGCAATGCCAGGGGGCTTACCTACGAGCAGTACTTC
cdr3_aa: CASNARGLTYEQYF

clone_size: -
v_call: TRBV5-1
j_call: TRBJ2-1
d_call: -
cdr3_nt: TGCGCCAGCAGCTTGATGGGGGTTGAGGATGAGCAGTTCTTC
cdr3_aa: CASSLMGVEDEQFF

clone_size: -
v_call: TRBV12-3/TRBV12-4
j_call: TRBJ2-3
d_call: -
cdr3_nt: TGTGCCAGCAGTACCCACTCCGATACGCAGTATTTT
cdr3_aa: CASSTHSDTQYF

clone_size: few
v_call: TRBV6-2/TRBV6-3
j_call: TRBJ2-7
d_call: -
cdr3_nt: TGTGCCAGCAGTCCCCGGGAAAATTCCTACGAGCAGTACTTC
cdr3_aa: CASSPRENSYEQYF

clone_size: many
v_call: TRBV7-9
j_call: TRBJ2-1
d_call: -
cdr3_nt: TGTGCCAGCAGCCCCGACTGGCGGCTTTTCTTC
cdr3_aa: CASSPDWRLFF

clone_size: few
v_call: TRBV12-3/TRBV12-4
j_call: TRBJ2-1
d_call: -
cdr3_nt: TGTGCCAGCAGTTTAATCAGGTACAATGAGCAGTTCTTC
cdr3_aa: CASSLIRYNEQFF

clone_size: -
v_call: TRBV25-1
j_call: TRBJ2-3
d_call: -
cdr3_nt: TGTGCCAGCAGTGAATATTTTCGGGGAAGCACAGATACGCAGTATTTT
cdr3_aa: CASSEYFRGSTDTQYF

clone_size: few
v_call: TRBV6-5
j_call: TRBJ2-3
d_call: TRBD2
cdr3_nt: TGTGCCAGCACCCCGGGACTAGGCGTAGATACGCAGTATTTT
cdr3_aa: CASTPGLGVDTQYF

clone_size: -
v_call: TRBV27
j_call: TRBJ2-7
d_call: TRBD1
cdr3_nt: TGTGCCAGCAGTGTCGGGACAGTTTACGAGCAGTACTTC
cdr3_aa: CASSVGTVYEQYF

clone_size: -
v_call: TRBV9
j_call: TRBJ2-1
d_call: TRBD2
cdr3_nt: TGTGCCAGCAGCGGGGTAGTGGGGGAGGGCGGGTTCGATGAGCAGTTCTTC
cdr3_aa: CASSGVVGEGGFDEQFF

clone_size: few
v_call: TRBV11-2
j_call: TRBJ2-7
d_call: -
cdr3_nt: TGTGCCAGCAGCTTAGAGGGTTCGGGAGTCCTACCCTACGAGCAGTACTTC
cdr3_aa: CASSLEGSGVLPYEQYF

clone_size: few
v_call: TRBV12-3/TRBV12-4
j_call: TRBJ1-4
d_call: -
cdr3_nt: TGTGCCAGCAGTTTCCGACAGGAGGAGGAAAAACTGTTTTTT
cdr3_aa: CASSFRQEEEKLFF

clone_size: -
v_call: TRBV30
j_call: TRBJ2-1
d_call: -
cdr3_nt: TGTGCCTCCCAGGACCTTTCCTACAATGAGCAGTTCTTC
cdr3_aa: CASQDLSYNEQFF

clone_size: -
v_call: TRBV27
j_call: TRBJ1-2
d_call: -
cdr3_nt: TGTGCCAGCAGAAAACCTCGGAGGGAGGGCTATGGCTACACCTTC
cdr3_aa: CASRKPRREGYGYTF

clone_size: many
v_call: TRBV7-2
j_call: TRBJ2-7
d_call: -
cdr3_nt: TGTGCCAGCAGCTTAGTTCCCCACGAGCAGTACTTC
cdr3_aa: CASSLVPHEQYF

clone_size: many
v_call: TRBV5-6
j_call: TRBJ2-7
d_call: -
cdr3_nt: TGTGCCAGCAGCTTGGAGACAGCCAGCAACGAGCAGTACTTC
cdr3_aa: CASSLETASNEQYF

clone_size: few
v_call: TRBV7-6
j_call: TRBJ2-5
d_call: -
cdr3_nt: TGTGCCAGCAGCTTGTACGCTAGGCAAGAGACCCAGTACTTC
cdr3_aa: CASSLYARQETQYF

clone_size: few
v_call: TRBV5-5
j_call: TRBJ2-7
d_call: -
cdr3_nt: TGTGCCAGCAGCTCAGCGGGCAGGGACTACGAGCAGTACTTC
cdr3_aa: CASSSAGRDYEQYF

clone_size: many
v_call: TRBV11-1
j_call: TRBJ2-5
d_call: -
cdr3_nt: TGTGCCAGCAGCTTGCAAGGGGAAGAGACCCAGTACTTC
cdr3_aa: CASSLQGEETQYF

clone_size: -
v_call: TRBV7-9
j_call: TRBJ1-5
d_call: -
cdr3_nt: TGTGCCAGCAGCTTAGGCCAGAACAATCAGCCCCAGCATTTT
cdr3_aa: CASSLGQNNQPQHF

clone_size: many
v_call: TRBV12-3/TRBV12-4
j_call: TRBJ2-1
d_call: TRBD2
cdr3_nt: TGTGCCAGCAGTTTGGCGGGAGGGGGCGATGAGCAGTTCTTC
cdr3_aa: CASSLAGGGDEQFF

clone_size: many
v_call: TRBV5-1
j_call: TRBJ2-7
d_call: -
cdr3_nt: TGCGCCAGCAGCTTCAGGGACGAGCAGTACTTC
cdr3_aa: CASSFRDEQYF

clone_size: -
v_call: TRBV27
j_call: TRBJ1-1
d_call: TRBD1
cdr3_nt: TGTGCCAGCAGACCGGACAGGGCGGGCACTGAAGCTTTCTTT
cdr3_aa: CASRPDRAGTEAFF

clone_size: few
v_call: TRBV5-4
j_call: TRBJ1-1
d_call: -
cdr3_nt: TGTGCCAGCAGAACGGGGGCCACTGAAGCTTTCTTT
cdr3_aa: CASRTGATEAFF

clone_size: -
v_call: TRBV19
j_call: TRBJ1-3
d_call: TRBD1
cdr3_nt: TGTGCCAGTACGGACAGGTGGGACTCTGGAAACACCATATATTTT
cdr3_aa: CASTDRWDSGNTIYF

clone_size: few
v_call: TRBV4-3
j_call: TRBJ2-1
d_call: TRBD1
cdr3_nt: TGCGCCAGCAGCCAAGATAGGAGTCAGGGGGCACGTCAGTTCTTC
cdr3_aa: CASSQDRSQGARQFF

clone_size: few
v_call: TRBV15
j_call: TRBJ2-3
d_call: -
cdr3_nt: TGTGCCACCAGCAGTCGCGTACGAGATACGCAGTATTTT
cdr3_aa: CATSSRVRDTQYF

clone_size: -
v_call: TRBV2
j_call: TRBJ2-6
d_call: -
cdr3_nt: TGTGCCAGCAGTGAAGCGGAGGGGGCTGGGGCCAACGTCCTGACTTTC
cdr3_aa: CASSEAEGAGANVLTF

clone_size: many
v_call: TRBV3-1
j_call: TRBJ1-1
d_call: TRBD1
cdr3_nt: TGTGCCAGCAGCCAACCGGACAGGTCCGAAGCTTTCTTT
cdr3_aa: CASSQPDRSEAFF

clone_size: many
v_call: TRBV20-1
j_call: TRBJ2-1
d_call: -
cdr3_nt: TGCAGTGCTAAGGAGGTTGAGGCGTTCGACAATGAGCAGTTCTTC
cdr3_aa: CSAKEVEAFDNEQFF

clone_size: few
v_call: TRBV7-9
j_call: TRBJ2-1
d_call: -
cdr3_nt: TGTGCCAGCAGCTTAGTTAGCGGTAGTGGGGGTGAGCAGTTCTTC
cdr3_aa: CASSLVSGSGGEQFF